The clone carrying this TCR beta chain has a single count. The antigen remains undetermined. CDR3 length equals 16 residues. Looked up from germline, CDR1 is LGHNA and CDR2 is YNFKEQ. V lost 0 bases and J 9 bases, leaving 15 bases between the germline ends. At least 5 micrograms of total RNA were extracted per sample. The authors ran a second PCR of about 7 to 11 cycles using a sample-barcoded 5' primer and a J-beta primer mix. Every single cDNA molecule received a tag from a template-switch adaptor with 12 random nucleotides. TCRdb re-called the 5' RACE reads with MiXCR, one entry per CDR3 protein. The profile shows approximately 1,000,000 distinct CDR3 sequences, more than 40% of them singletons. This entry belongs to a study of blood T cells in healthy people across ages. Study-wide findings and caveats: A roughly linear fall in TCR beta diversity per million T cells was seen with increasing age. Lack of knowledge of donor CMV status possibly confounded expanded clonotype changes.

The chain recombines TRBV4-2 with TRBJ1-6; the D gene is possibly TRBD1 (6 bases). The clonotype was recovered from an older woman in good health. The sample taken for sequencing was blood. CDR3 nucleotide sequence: TGTGCCAGCAGCCAAGATACGGGCAGGGGTGCTTCACCCCTCCACTTT. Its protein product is CASSQDTGRGASPLHF.